These T cell receptor beta chains were read from a single sample in a study of blood T cell repertoires in COVID-19. Profiled with immunoSEQ multiplex PCR; TCRdb holds only in-frame clones, not every one. Of approximately 380,000 clones listed, around 85% are singletons. The specimen was peripheral blood. The receptors originated from a woman in her late teens or twenties with acute or convalescent COVID-19. CDR3s include the opening cysteine and the closing phenylalanine or tryptophan. The order of the fields is J gene, V gene, D gene, clone size, CDR3 protein, CDR3 DNA. A D gene is named only where the DNA matches it firmly. Expanded clones get a size class; other rows say once, few or many, or leave the size out.

TRBJ2-7	TRBV7-8	TRBD2	-	CASSQLAEYEQYF	TGTGCCAGCAGCCAACTAGCGGAGTACGAGCAGTACTTC
TRBJ2-2	TRBV12-5	-	-	CASGLRLATGELFF	TGTGCTAGTGGTTTGAGGCTAGCGACCGGGGAGCTGTTTTTT
TRBJ2-7	TRBV7-2	TRBD1	-	CASSGTDRGLDEQYF	TGTGCCAGCAGCGGCACGGACAGGGGGCTCGACGAGCAGTACTTC
TRBJ2-4	TRBV5-5	-	-	CASSLGVAKNIQYF	TGTGCCAGCAGCTTGGGAGTAGCCAAAAACATTCAGTACTTC
TRBJ1-2	TRBV4-1	TRBD1	-	CASSQRDSQSYGYTF	TGCGCCAGCAGCCAACGGGACAGCCAATCCTATGGCTACACCTTC
TRBJ1-1	TRBV5-6	-	-	CASSFFSDTEAFF	TGTGCCAGCAGCTTTTTCTCGGACACTGAAGCTTTCTTT
TRBJ2-3	TRBV5-1	TRBD1	-	CASSQQGTDTQYF	TGCGCCAGCAGCCAACAGGGGACAGATACGCAGTATTTT
TRBJ1-1	TRBV5-1	-	once	CASTLTGRQNTEAFF	TGCGCCAGCACCCTGACAGGAAGGCAGAACACTGAAGCTTTCTTT
TRBJ2-1	TRBV5-1	-	-	CASSPQGGSNNEQFF	TGCGCCAGCAGCCCACAGGGAGGGTCAAACAATGAGCAGTTCTTC
TRBJ2-7	TRBV19	TRBD2	-	CASSIQLASLEQYF	TGTGCCAGTAGTATACAACTAGCGAGTCTCGAGCAGTACTTC
TRBJ2-6	TRBV7-3	-	-	CASSLTRSGANVLTF	TGTGCCAGCAGCTTAACCAGGTCTGGGGCCAACGTCCTGACTTTC
TRBJ1-1	TRBV7-9	-	few	CASAKSSRRQSLGNTEAFF	TGTGCCAGCGCTAAATCATCGAGGAGACAGTCCTTGGGGAACACTGAAGCTTTCTTT
TRBJ2-7	TRBV7-8	TRBD2	-	CASSSLGLAGGTYEQYF	TGTGCCAGCAGCTCCTTGGGACTAGCGGGAGGGACCTACGAGCAGTACTTC
TRBJ2-2	TRBV7-9	TRBD2	-	CASSSYSGINTGELFF	TGTGCCAGCAGTTCTTATAGCGGGATAAACACCGGGGAGCTGTTTTTT
TRBJ1-4	TRBV24-1	-	-	CATSDSGGPGEKLFF	TGTGCCACCAGTGATTCGGGGGGGCCGGGGGAAAAACTGTTTTTT
TRBJ2-5	TRBV5-4	-	-	CASSLVGAGEYQETQYF	TGTGCCAGCAGCTTGGTAGGGGCAGGGGAGTACCAAGAGACCCAGTACTTC
TRBJ1-2	TRBV2	TRBD1	-	CASRKISGTGEVGIGYTF	TGTGCCAGCAGGAAAATTTCCGGGACAGGGGAGGTTGGTATCGGCTACACCTTC
TRBJ2-7	TRBV5-1	-	-	CASSLTMGRGVPYEQYF	TGCGCCAGCAGCTTGACGATGGGCAGGGGAGTCCCCTACGAGCAGTACTTC
TRBJ2-3	TRBV7-9	TRBD1	-	CASSPRQGPDTQYF	TGTGCCAGCAGCCCTCGACAGGGGCCAGATACGCAGTATTTT
TRBJ2-7	TRBV10-1	-	-	CASSELAGGRYEQYF	TGCGCCAGCAGTGAGCTGGCAGGAGGAAGATACGAGCAGTACTTC
TRBJ1-2	TRBV6-5	TRBD1	-	CASSFGTVDGYTF	TGTGCCAGCAGTTTCGGGACAGTTGATGGCTACACCTTC
TRBJ1-2	TRBV6-5	-	once	CASSFSIREGYTF	TGTGCCAGCAGTTTCTCAATCCGAGAAGGCTACACCTTC
TRBJ2-1	TRBV9	TRBD2	-	CASSLLGTSGSSYNEQFF	TGTGCCAGCAGCTTACTCGGGACTAGCGGGAGCTCCTACAATGAGCAGTTCTTC
TRBJ2-4	TRBV28	TRBD1	once	CASSGDSKNIQYF	TGTGCCAGCAGCGGGGACAGTAAAAACATTCAGTACTTC
TRBJ2-1	TRBV15	TRBD2	-	CATSRDFSGGDNEQFF	TGTGCCACCAGCAGAGATTTTAGCGGGGGAGACAATGAGCAGTTCTTC
TRBJ1-2	TRBV29-1	-	-	CSVAWDISNYGYTF	TGCAGCGTTGCCTGGGACATCTCTAACTATGGCTACACCTTC
TRBJ2-7	TRBV3-1/TRBV3-2	-	-	CASSLQLAGEQYF	TGTGCCAGCAGCCTCCAACTAGCAGGCGAGCAGTACTTC
TRBJ2-6	TRBV29-1	-	-	CSVERASGANVLTF	TGCAGCGTTGAGCGGGCGTCTGGGGCCAACGTCCTGACTTTC
TRBJ1-1	TRBV5-4	-	once	CASSLGRDRRYTEAFF	TGTGCCAGCAGCTTAGGTCGAGACAGGCGTTACACTGAAGCTTTCTTT
TRBJ1-5	TRBV19	-	few	CASRYGGPQGQPQHF	TGTGCCAGTAGATACGGTGGACCTCAGGGACAGCCCCAGCATTTT
TRBJ1-1	TRBV5-1	-	-	CASSVSSAMGEAFF	TGCGCCAGCAGTGTATCTAGTGCGATGGGTGAAGCTTTCTTT
TRBJ2-1	TRBV5-6	-	-	CASSLGQRDAEQFF	TGTGCCAGCAGCCTCGGACAGCGAGATGCTGAGCAGTTCTTC
TRBJ2-2	TRBV12-5	-	-	CASGLGQDTGELFF	TGTGCTAGTGGTTTGGGACAGGACACCGGGGAGCTGTTTTTT
TRBJ2-7	TRBV7-6	-	once	CASSLDNYEQYF	TGTGCCAGCAGCTTAGACAACTACGAGCAGTACTTC
TRBJ2-7	TRBV11-2	TRBD1	once	CASNPRGLDLDEQYF	TGTGCCAGCAACCCCAGGGGGCTCGACCTAGACGAGCAGTACTTC
TRBJ2-7	TRBV4-1	-	-	CASSQVDLVATGEQYF	TGCGCCAGCAGCCAAGTCGATTTGGTTGCTACTGGCGAGCAGTACTTC
TRBJ1-5	TRBV5-1	-	-	CASSLGTNSNQPQHF	TGCGCCAGCAGCTTGGGAACAAATAGCAATCAGCCCCAGCATTTT
TRBJ1-3	TRBV6-5	-	-	CATALAGAGNTIYF	TGTGCCACCGCCCTGGCAGGGGCTGGAAACACCATATATTTT
TRBJ1-2	TRBV29-1	-	-	CSVWGQGLNYGYTF	TGCAGCGTTTGGGGGCAGGGGCTGAACTATGGCTACACCTTC
TRBJ2-7	TRBV6-5	-	-	CASRDFSYEQYF	TGTGCCAGCCGGGACTTCTCCTACGAGCAGTACTTC
TRBJ1-1	TRBV19	-	-	CASSVRGVVRTEAFF	TGTGCCAGTAGTGTCCGGGGGGTAGTGAGGACTGAAGCTTTCTTT
TRBJ2-1	TRBV19	TRBD2	-	CASSIGLAGGNEQFF	TGTGCCAGTAGTATTGGACTAGCGGGGGGGAATGAGCAGTTCTTC
TRBJ2-7	TRBV27	TRBD1	-	CASSPDRRTSYEQYF	TGTGCCAGCAGCCCGGACAGGCGCACATCCTACGAGCAGTACTTC
TRBJ2-7	TRBV6-1	TRBD2	-	CASSEGAGDPYEQYF	TGTGCCAGCAGTGAAGGGGCGGGAGACCCCTACGAGCAGTACTTC
TRBJ2-7	TRBV2	-	-	CASSDTEPYEQYF	TGTGCCAGCAGTGATACAGAACCCTACGAGCAGTACTTC
TRBJ2-3	TRBV3-1/TRBV3-2	TRBD1	-	CASTQGQGAWDTQYF	TGTGCCAGCACCCAGGGACAGGGGGCGTGGGATACGCAGTATTTT
TRBJ1-1	TRBV5-1	TRBD1	-	CASSPGTGYEAFF	TGCGCCAGCAGTCCCGGGACAGGGTATGAAGCTTTCTTT
TRBJ1-3	TRBV28	-	-	CASSLRPSSGNTIYF	TGTGCCAGCAGTTTACGTCCGAGCTCTGGAAACACCATATATTTT
TRBJ1-5	TRBV4-1	-	-	CASSQGTANQPQHF	TGCGCCAGCAGCCAAGGGACAGCGAATCAGCCCCAGCATTTT
TRBJ2-7	TRBV25-1	TRBD1	-	CASSTGDEQYF	TGTGCCAGCAGCACAGGGGACGAGCAGTACTTC
TRBJ1-3	TRBV11-2	TRBD1	-	CASSTTGVSGNTIYF	TGTGCCAGCAGCACCACAGGGGTCTCTGGAAACACCATATATTTT
TRBJ2-7	TRBV27	-	many	CASSLSLPTPEQYF	TGTGCCAGCAGTTTATCGCTCCCCACTCCCGAGCAGTACTTC
TRBJ2-5	TRBV7-9	-	-	CASSLVSREETQYF	TGTGCCAGCAGCTTAGTCAGCCGGGAAGAGACCCAGTACTTC
TRBJ2-7	TRBV28	-	-	CASSRQVFLYEQYF	TGTGCCAGCAGTCGACAGGTTTTCCTTTACGAGCAGTACTTC
TRBJ2-7	TRBV4-2	-	-	CASSHMALPPRNEQYF	TGTGCCAGCAGCCACATGGCCCTTCCCCCGCGGAACGAGCAGTACTTC